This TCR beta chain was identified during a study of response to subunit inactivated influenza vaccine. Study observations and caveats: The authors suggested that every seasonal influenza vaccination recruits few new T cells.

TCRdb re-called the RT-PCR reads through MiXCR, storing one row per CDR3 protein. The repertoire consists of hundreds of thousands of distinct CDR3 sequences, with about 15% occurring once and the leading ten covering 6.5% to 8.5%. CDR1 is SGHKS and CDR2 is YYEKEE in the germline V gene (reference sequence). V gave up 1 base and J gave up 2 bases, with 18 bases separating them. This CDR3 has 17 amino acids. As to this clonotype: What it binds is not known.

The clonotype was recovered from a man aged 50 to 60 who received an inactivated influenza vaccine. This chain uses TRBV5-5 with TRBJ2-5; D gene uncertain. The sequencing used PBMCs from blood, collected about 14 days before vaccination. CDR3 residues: CASSLTLRPGRQETQYF. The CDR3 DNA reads TGTGCCAGCAGCTTGACCTTACGACCGGGCCGTCAAGAGACCCAGTACTTC. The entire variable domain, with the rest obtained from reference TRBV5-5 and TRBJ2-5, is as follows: DAGVTQSPTHLIKTRGQQVTLRCSPISGHKSVSWYQQVLGQGPQFIFQYYEKEERGRGNFPDRFSARQFPNYSSELNVNALLLGDSALYLCASSLTLRPGRQETQYFGPGTRLLVL.